Each of the 25 T cell receptor beta chains below was sequenced from the same sample in a study of neoadjuvant anti-PD-1 for oral cavity cancer. Time point in this sample: after neoadjuvant nivolumab, at surgical resection. TCRdb keeps only in-frame clones here, not all; method: immunoSEQ multiplex PCR. The table lists 14,000 or so clones, 75% of them singletons. Specimen: PBMCs, collected after nivolumab (anti-PD-1) treatment. Every receptor here comes from a person aged 35 to 85 with oral cavity squamous cell carcinoma.

The V call is TRBV19, the J call TRBJ2-7; no reliable D call. V shed 5 bases and J shed 2 bases, with 10 bases lying between them. CDR3 length: 13 residues. Looked up from germline, CDR1 is LNHDA and CDR2 is SQIVND (reference sequence). DNA for the CDR3: TGTGCCAGTAGTGTCAAGGCGACCTACGAGCAGTACTTC. It translates to CASSVKATYEQYF.

This chain connects TRBV19 to TRBJ1-1, with 7 bases aligning to TRBD1. Germline assignment: CDR1 LNHDA and CDR2 SQIVND (reference sequence). This CDR3 is 15 amino acids long. V was pared by 6 bases and J by 6 bases, with 13 bases of the junction left unmatched. CDR3 in amino acids: CASSTLETGLAEAFF. In DNA form, the CDR3 reads TGTGCCAGTAGCACTCTTGAGACAGGGCTTGCTGAAGCTTTCTTT.

This CDR3 is CASSPGNQETQYF. The CDR3 DNA reads as TGTGCCAGCAGCCCCGGCAACCAAGAGACCCAGTACTTC. The V and J genes are TRBV7-2 and TRBJ2-5; no reliable D call. The CDR3 has 13 amino acids. Trimming pared 5 bases from V and 0 bases from J, leaving 7 bases between. The germline V gene has CDR1 SGHTA and CDR2 FQGNSA. The full variable domain, in which reference TRBV7-2 and TRBJ2-5 provide the parts outside the CDR3, is GAGVSQSPSNKVTEKGKDVELRCDPISGHTALYWYRQSLGQGLEFLIYFQGNSAPDKSGLPSDRFSAERTGGSVSTLTIQRTQQEDSAVYLCASSPGNQETQYFGPGTRLLVL.

This chain connects TRBV5-1 to TRBJ2-7; TRBD1 matches at 9 bases. This CDR3 region has 15 residues. CDR1 is SGHRS, CDR2 YFSETQ, per germline. J was trimmed by 8 bases and V by 3 bases; bases with no gene match: 12. CDR3 protein: CASSWGTGNAPKQYF. The CDR3 DNA reads as TGCGCCAGCAGCTGGGGGACAGGGAATGCGCCTAAGCAGTACTTC.

The CDR3 nucleotides read TGTGCCAGCAGTTCAGACAGGGCCAATCAGCCCCAGCATTTT. Its translation is CASSSDRANQPQHF. The chain carries TRBV27 and TRBJ1-5; 7 nucleotides line up with TRBD1. V shed 4 bases, J shed 3 bases, and the junction held 3 bases outside the gene matches. This CDR3 region has 14 residues. Germline V lookup: CDR1 MNHEY, CDR2 SMNVEV (reference sequence).

V usage is TRBV5-1 and J usage is TRBJ1-4, with D possibly being TRBD1 (5 bases). Germline V gene data show CDR1 as SGHRS and CDR2 as YFSETQ. V lost 4 bases, J lost 6 bases, and 13 bases lay in between. This CDR3 has 14 residues. The chain's CDR3 is CASSLTQVDEKLFF. The CDR3 DNA reads as TGCGCCAGCAGCCTGACACAGGTAGATGAAAAACTGTTTTTT.

The gene calls are TRBV30 and TRBJ2-7; perhaps TRBD1 as D (5 bases). Trimming removed 0 bases from V and 5 bases from J, with 14 bases in between. This CDR3 is 14 amino acids long. Germline CDR1 and CDR2: GTSNPN and SVGIG (reference sequence). The CDR3 sequence is CAWSVLGAGNEQYF. The CDR3 DNA follows: TGTGCCTGGAGTGTATTAGGGGCAGGTAACGAGCAGTACTTC.

The gene calls are TRBV28 and TRBJ1-5; 8 positions agree with TRBD1. The CDR3 runs to 14 residues. The germline CDR1 and CDR2 sequences are MDHEN and SYDVKM. The ends lost 9 bases at V and 2 bases at J; junction bases unmatched: 6. For the CDR3, the DNA is TGTGCCAGTTTACCGGGACAGGGCAATCAGCCCCAGCATTTT. This codes for CASLPGQGNQPQHF.

This clone showed up just once. CDR3 bases: TGTGCCAGCAGTTTGATCAGGGGAGCTAAGGGTAATTCACCCCTCCACTTT. Translating it yields CASSLIRGAKGNSPLHF. The chain couples TRBV28 to TRBJ1-6, with D possibly TRBD1 on 6 matching bases. With 3 bases removed from V and 6 bases from J, the gap between germline ends came to 18 bases. From germline, CDR1 is MDHEN and CDR2 SYDVKM. The CDR3 sequence is 17 residues long. Looking up the rest from reference TRBV28 and TRBJ1-6 gives the full variable domain: DVKVTQSSRYLVKRTGEKVFLECVQDMDHENMFWYRQDPGLGLRLIYFSYDVKMKEKGDIPEGYSVSREKKERFSLILESASTNQTSMYLCASSLIRGAKGNSPLHFGNGTRLTVT.

The chain employs TRBV7-3 and TRBJ2-1, with 9 bases aligning to TRBD2. The J segment lost 8 bases and the V segment lost 2 bases, leaving 10 bases of the junction unmatched. Per the germline V gene, CDR1 is SGHTA and CDR2 is FQGTGA. CDR3 length equals 16 residues. The CDR3 DNA is TGTGCCAGCAGCTTACCCGGGGCTAGCGGGACCGATGAGCAGTTCTTC. Protein sequence: CASSLPGASGTDEQFF.

The rearrangement joins TRBV6-1 to TRBJ1-5; D gene ambiguous. V lost 0 bases to trimming and J lost 4 bases, with 7 bases between them. The length of the CDR3 is 14 residues. CDR1 and CDR2 from the germline V gene are MNHNS and SASEGT. CDR3 sequence: CASSEASTNQPQHF. The CDR3 DNA reads as TGTGCCAGCAGTGAAGCGAGTACTAATCAGCCCCAGCATTTT.

The rearrangement joins TRBV19 to TRBJ1-3; maybe TRBD1 (6 bases). This CDR3 is built from 15 residues. Germline CDR1 reads LNHDA; CDR2 reads SQIVND (reference sequence). V lost 3 bases and J 0 bases, leaving 9 bases between the germline ends. Here the CDR3 DNA reads TGTGCCAGTAGTATCCAGGGGTTCTCTGGAAACACCATATATTTT. This sequence encodes CASSIQGFSGNTIYF.

This clone was seen once. The V and J genes are TRBV4-1 and TRBJ2-5; 10 bases fit TRBD2. Germline trimming cut 0 bases from V and 4 bases from J; bases unmatched to any gene: 11. Germline V gene lookup returns CDR1 MGHRA and CDR2 YSYEKL. The CDR3 is 18 residues long. CDR3 amino acids: CASSQDAAGGPWGETQYF. CDR3 DNA sequence: TGCGCCAGCAGCCAAGATGCAGCGGGAGGGCCTTGGGGAGAGACCCAGTACTTC.

The rearrangement joins TRBV5-8 to TRBJ2-1; the match to TRBD2 covers 7 bases. The junction had 7 bases not matched to a gene; V was cut back by 4 bases and J by 12 bases. The CDR3 contains 12 residues. The germline CDR1 and CDR2 sequences are SGHTS and YDEGEE. Here the CDR3 reads CASSAGEWWQFF. CDR3 sequence (DNA): TGTGCCAGCAGCGCGGGGGAGTGGTGGCAGTTCTTC.

The chain is built from TRBV5-1 and TRBJ2-7, with D perhaps matching TRBD1 (6 bases). This CDR3 is built from 14 residues. Germline lookup yields CDR1 SGHRS and CDR2 YFSETQ. V gave up 4 bases and J gave up 3 bases, with 14 bases separating them. Here the CDR3 reads CASSTGSERYEQYF. In DNA form, the CDR3 reads TGCGCCAGCAGCACAGGGTCAGAGCGCTACGAGCAGTACTTC. The complete variable domain, with remaining parts taken from reference TRBV5-1 and TRBJ2-7, reads KAGVTQTPRYLIKTRGQQVTLSCSPISGHRSVSWYQQTPGQGLQFLFEYFSETQRNKGNFPGRFSGRQFSNSRSEMNVSTLELGDSALYLCASSTGSERYEQYFGPGTRLTVT.

CDR3 loop: CASSLSGQYPQPQHF. The CDR3 DNA reads TGTGCCAGCAGCTTAAGCGGGCAGTACCCTCAGCCCCAGCATTTT. The chain employs TRBV11-2 and TRBJ1-5; no firm D call. Germline V lookup: CDR1 SGHAT, CDR2 FQNNGV. This CDR3 spans 15 amino acids. Trimming took off 2 bases at V and 6 bases at J, with 14 bases between the two ends.

This clone occurred a few times. The J gene is TRBJ2-7, the V gene TRBV7-9; 8 bases map to TRBD1. V was clipped by 5 bases and J by 1 base; unmatched bases: 10. Germline assignment: CDR1 SEHNR and CDR2 FQNEAQ (reference sequence). The CDR3 totals 16 residues. CDR3 DNA: TGTGCCAGCAGCCCGCGACAGGGGACCTTTTCCTACGAGCAGTACTTC. This translates into CASSPRQGTFSYEQYF.

The rearrangement links TRBV2 to TRBJ2-7, with D possibly matching TRBD2 (6 bases). Trimming removed 8 bases from V and 3 bases from J, with 11 bases in between. This CDR3 comprises 12 residues. Germline CDR1 reads SNHLY; CDR2 reads FYNNEI. CDR3 sequence reads: CASRDFYYEQYF. The CDR3 region has the DNA TGTGCCAGCCGGGACTTCTACTACGAGCAGTACTTC. Full variable domain (rest looked up from reference TRBV2 and TRBJ2-7): EPEVTQTPSHQVTQMGQEVILRCVPISNHLYFYWYRQILGQKVEFLVSFYNNEISEKSEIFDDQFSVERPDGSNFTLKIRSTKLEDSAMYFCASRDFYYEQYFGPGTRLTVT.

V and J are TRBV19 and TRBJ2-1; D perhaps matches TRBD1 (5 bases). The germline CDR1 and CDR2 sequences are LNHDA and SQIVND (reference sequence). The germline V and J ends were trimmed by 7 bases and 12 bases, with 19 bases remaining between them. This CDR3 has 13 amino acids. CDR3 sequence: CASNQGSEKTQFF. The CDR3 DNA follows: TGTGCCAGTAATCAGGGCTCCGAGAAAACGCAGTTCTTC.

The V and J genes are TRBV2 and TRBJ1-5, with 10 bases matching TRBD1. The V gene end was trimmed by 4 bases and the J gene end by 2 bases; junction bases not matched to a gene: 2. This CDR3 is built from 15 residues. Germline CDR1 is SNHLY and CDR2 is FYNNEI. CDR3 protein: CASSGTGGGNQPQHF. As DNA, the CDR3 is TGTGCCAGCAGTGGGACAGGGGGGGGCAATCAGCCCCAGCATTTT. Together with reference TRBV2 and TRBJ1-5, the CDR3 gives the full variable domain: EPEVTQTPSHQVTQMGQEVILRCVPISNHLYFYWYRQILGQKVEFLVSFYNNEISEKSEIFDDQFSVERPDGSNFTLKIRSTKLEDSAMYFCASSGTGGGNQPQHFGDGTRLSIL.

V is TRBV6-6 and J is TRBJ2-5; unclear D gene. The better agreement between TRBJ2-7 and the DNA end casts doubt on the J call. CDR1 MNHNY and CDR2 SVGAGI come from the germline V gene (reference sequence). CDR3 length: 15 amino acids. The CDR3 protein is CASSYSLDGSYEQYF. The CDR3 DNA sequence: TGTGCCAGCAGTTACAGCCTCGACGGGTCCTACGAGCAGTACTTC.

The genes are TRBV28 and TRBJ2-5, with a weak D call TRBD2 (6 bases). Germline CDR1 is MDHEN and CDR2 is SYDVKM. Trimming cost V 7 bases and J 4 bases, with 19 bases left between them. The CDR3 is 15 amino acids. The CDR3 nucleotides are TGTGCCAGCAACCCTGCCGGGGGTTTGGGAGAGACCCAGTACTTC. Its protein is CASNPAGGLGETQYF.

The chain links TRBV6-5 to TRBJ2-7; D is perhaps TRBD1 or TRBD2 (5 bases each). The V and J ends lost 6 bases and 6 bases respectively, with 12 bases between them. The CDR3 has 12 amino acids. From germline, CDR1 is MNHEY and CDR2 SVGAGI. The CDR3 DNA follows: TGTGCCAGCAGGGGGGACGGGGTCGAGCAGTACTTC. It specifies CASRGDGVEQYF.

This clone turned up a few times. The V call is TRBV7-9, the J call TRBJ2-1, with D hard to call. In germline, CDR1 is SEHNR, CDR2 FQNEAQ (reference sequence). The CDR3 totals 14 residues. The ends were cut back, 0 bases at V and 4 bases at J, with 7 bases in the middle. Here the CDR3 DNA reads TGTGCCAGCAGCTTAGCGGACGGATACAATGAGCAGTTCTTC. It specifies CASSLADGYNEQFF.

This clone was counted only a few times. This rearrangement joins TRBV6-1 to TRBJ2-7; D unclear. The CDR3 totals 13 residues. The V end was cut by 1 base, the J end by 2 bases, with 6 bases between. In germline, CDR1 is MNHNS, CDR2 SASEGT. The CDR3 sequence is CASSEDGPYEQYF. As DNA, the CDR3 is TGTGCCAGCAGTGAAGACGGTCCCTACGAGCAGTACTTC.